This TCR beta chain is drawn from a study of response to subunit inactivated influenza vaccine. Findings of the study overall: A suggestion made by the authors is that each seasonal influenza vaccination recruits few new T cells.

In regard to this clonotype: Antigen unknown.

A single record per CDR3 protein comes from TCRdb applying MiXCR to the RT-PCR reads. The table shows a few hundred thousand distinct CDR3 sequences, with 13% to 15% occurring only once. The sample consisted of PBMCs from blood, taken 11 to 12 days after vaccination. The TCR was taken from a man aged 45-65 years who received an inactivated influenza vaccine.

CDR3 in DNA: TGTGCCAGCAGCGTAGGGGATTTAGGGGGCCTTGGCGAGCAGTACTTC. This gives the protein CASSVGDLGGLGEQYF. The chain is built from TRBV9 and TRBJ2-7, with 7 bases that match TRBD1. Germline CDR1 SGDLS, CDR2 YYNGEE. This CDR3 has 16 amino acids. V lost 0 bases and J lost 6; bases outside the gene matches: 12.